This TCR beta chain was captured by sequencing in a study of blood T cell repertoires in COVID-19. Study summary: Spain, Italy and the United States supplied samples that represented acute and convalescent COVID-19. T cells, B-cell-depleted T cells, or PBMCs supplied cDNA or gDNA.

Followed longitudinally, the Seattle patients had been enrolled during active infection. The ends lost 4 bases at V and 5 bases at J; junction bases unmatched: 9. This CDR3 has 16 residues. Per germline, CDR1 SGHRS and CDR2 YFSETQ. In the original workflow: Amplifying reference gene primers gave estimates of nucleated cell counts. Using immunoSEQ multiplex PCR, the repertoire was profiled, and TCRdb retains in-frame clones only, with some absent. V and J calls and clone size are given by that table; D and trimming were obtained from the DNA. The top ten hold roughly 7.4% of the sample, which has about 240,000 clones, 81% seen once.

The rearrangement links TRBV5-1 to TRBJ2-7, with TRBD2 matching 13 bases. Specimen: peripheral blood. The source of this sequence is a woman of 80 years or more with COVID-19, enrolled during active disease. Written as DNA, the CDR3 is TGCGCCAGCAGCGGCTGGACTAGCGGGGGTCGCAACGAGCAGTACTTC. Protein product: CASSGWTSGGRNEQYF.